The TCR beta chain under discussion was sequenced for a study of T cell responses to AZD1222 COVID-19 vaccine. Study summary: Pooling of second doses given at about 4 or about 12 weeks was done. Broader study findings: None of the repertoires were sampled until the peak T cell response had passed. With two AZD1222 doses given, Spike-specific TCR breadth and depth both rose.

Sequencing was performed with immunoSEQ multiplex PCR; in TCRdb, only in-frame clones are kept and a portion is missing. Altogether more than 85,000 clones are present, about 72% being singletons, with the ten largest covering 20% to 25%. There are 17 residues in the CDR3. The ends were cut back, 1 base at V and 5 bases at J, with 22 bases in the middle. Per germline, CDR1 SGHNT and CDR2 YYREEE (reference sequence). For this clone: Its antigen remains unknown.

Sequencing used peripheral blood, obtained on day 0 of AZD1222 vaccination. The clonotype comes from an adult in good health. The chain joins TRBV5-4 to TRBJ2-7, with D perhaps given as TRBD1 or TRBD2 (5 bases each). DNA of the CDR3: TGTGCCAGCAGCTTGAGGTCAAAAAGGGGAGTTTTCGACGAGCAGTACTTC. Protein: CASSLRSKRGVFDEQYF.